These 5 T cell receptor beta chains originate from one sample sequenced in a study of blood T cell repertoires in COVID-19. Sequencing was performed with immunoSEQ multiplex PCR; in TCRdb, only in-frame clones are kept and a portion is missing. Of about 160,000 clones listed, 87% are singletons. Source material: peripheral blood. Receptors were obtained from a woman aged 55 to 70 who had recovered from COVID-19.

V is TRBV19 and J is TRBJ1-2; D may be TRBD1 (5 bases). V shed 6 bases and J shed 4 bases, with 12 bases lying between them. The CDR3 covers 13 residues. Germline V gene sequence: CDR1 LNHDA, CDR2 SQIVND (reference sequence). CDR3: CASRGGNSYGYTF. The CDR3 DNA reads TGTGCCAGTAGGGGGGGTAACAGCTATGGCTACACCTTC.

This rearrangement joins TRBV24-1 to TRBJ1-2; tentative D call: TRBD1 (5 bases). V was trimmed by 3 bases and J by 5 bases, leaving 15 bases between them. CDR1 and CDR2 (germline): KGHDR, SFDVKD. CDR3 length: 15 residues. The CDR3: CATSDHSRVGYGYTF. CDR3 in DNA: TGTGCCACCAGTGATCACTCCAGGGTGGGTTATGGCTACACCTTC.

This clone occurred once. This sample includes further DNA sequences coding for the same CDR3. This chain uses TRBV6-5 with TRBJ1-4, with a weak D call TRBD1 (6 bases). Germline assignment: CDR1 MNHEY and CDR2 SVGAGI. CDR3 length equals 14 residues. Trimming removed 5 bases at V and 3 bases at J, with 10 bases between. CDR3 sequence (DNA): TGTGCCAGCAGTCAAACAGGGTCTAATGAAAAACTGTTTTTT. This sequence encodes CASSQTGSNEKLFF.

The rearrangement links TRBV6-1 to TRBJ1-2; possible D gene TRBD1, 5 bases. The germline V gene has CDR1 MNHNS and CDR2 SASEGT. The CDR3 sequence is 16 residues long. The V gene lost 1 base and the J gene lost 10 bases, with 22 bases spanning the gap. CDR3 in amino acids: CASSEGNGVGGPVYTF. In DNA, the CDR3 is TGTGCCAGCAGTGAAGGGAATGGAGTGGGGGGTCCAGTCTACACCTTC.

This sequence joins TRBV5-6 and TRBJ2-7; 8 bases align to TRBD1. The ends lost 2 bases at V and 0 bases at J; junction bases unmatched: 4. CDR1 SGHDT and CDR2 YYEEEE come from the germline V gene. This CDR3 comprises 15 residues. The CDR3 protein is CASSFTGGVSYEQYF. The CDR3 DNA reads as TGTGCCAGCAGCTTTACAGGGGGTGTCTCCTACGAGCAGTACTTC.